A selection of T cell receptor beta chains follows, all from one sample in a study of blood T cells in healthy people across ages. TCRdb redid the calling of the 5' RACE reads with MiXCR, one entry per CDR3 protein. The sample contains approximately 780,000 distinct CDR3 sequences, more than 25% of which appear only once. These records were also assigned to another study, of T cells of mothers and their children.

The material sequenced was blood. These receptor sequences come from a boy aged 10-17 years in good health. The CDR3 runs from the conserved cysteine through the conserved F or W. The order of the fields is J gene, V gene, CDR3 protein.

J: TRBJ1-2
V: TRBV28
CDR3: CASSLLGGQYGYTF

J: TRBJ2-3
V: TRBV27
CDR3: CASSPSPPTSGGEGTDTQYF

J: TRBJ2-5
V: TRBV7-2
CDR3: CASSPRGNRETQYF

J: -
V: TRBV27
CDR3: CASSPGTGLGFGYEQYF

J: TRBJ2-1
V: TRBV12-3/TRBV12-4
CDR3: CASSPPGIGVEQFF

J: TRBJ2-5
V: TRBV5-1
CDR3: CASSLWEQETQYF

J: TRBJ2-7
V: TRBV2
CDR3: CASSKTEVYEQYF

J: TRBJ2-1
V: TRBV20-1
CDR3: CSARTTWGDEQFF

J: TRBJ1-2
V: TRBV5-1
CDR3: CASSLGFAHGYTF

J: TRBJ2-7
V: TRBV6-6
CDR3: CASSYRDRLSYEQYF

J: TRBJ2-4
V: TRBV29-1
CDR3: CSVGGQGNIQYF

J: TRBJ1-5
V: TRBV2
CDR3: CASTPGGPQHF

J: TRBJ2-7
V: TRBV18
CDR3: CASSPTGVGAYEQYF

J: TRBJ1-5
V: TRBV30
CDR3: CAWSHGSNQPQHF

J: TRBJ2-5
V: TRBV20-1
CDR3: CSARDYRGQETQYF

J: -
V: TRBV18
CDR3: CASSPGDGYEQYF

J: TRBJ2-1
V: TRBV7-9
CDR3: CASSLGRRAGGWNEQFF

J: TRBJ2-3
V: TRBV30
CDR3: CACASGNTDTQYF

J: TRBJ1-1
V: TRBV5-4
CDR3: CASHNGNTEAFF

J: TRBJ2-3
V: TRBV11-3
CDR3: CASSPVGSTDTQYF

J: TRBJ2-1
V: TRBV7-9
CDR3: CASSSSYGRNKSYNEQFF

J: TRBJ1-2
V: TRBV15
CDR3: CATSPDINYGYTF

J: TRBJ1-5
V: TRBV12-3/TRBV12-4
CDR3: CASNNRANQPQHF

J: TRBJ2-7
V: TRBV6-1
CDR3: CASSELWGFSYEQYF

J: -
V: TRBV7-2
CDR3: CASSNTGGQYF

J: TRBJ2-1
V: TRBV7-9
CDR3: CASSLGQDYYNEQFF

J: TRBJ1-5
V: TRBV9
CDR3: CASSVGGGSQPQHF

J: TRBJ1-2
V: TRBV12-3/TRBV12-4
CDR3: CAGSKARASNYGYTF